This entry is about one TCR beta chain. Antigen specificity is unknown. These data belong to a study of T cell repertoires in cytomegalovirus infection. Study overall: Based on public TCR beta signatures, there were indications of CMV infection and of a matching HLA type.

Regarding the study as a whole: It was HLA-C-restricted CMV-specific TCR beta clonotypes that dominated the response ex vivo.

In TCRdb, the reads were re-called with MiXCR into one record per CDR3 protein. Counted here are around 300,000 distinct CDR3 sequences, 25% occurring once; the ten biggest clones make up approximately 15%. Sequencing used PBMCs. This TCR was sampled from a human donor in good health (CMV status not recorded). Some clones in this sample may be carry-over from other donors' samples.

The CDR3 reads CASTAYRGGTEAFF. Here the CDR3 DNA reads TGTGCCAGTACCGCGTACAGGGGCGGCACTGAAGCTTTCTTT. V usage is TRBV19 and J usage is TRBJ1-1, with 7 positions matching TRBD1. Germline V gene sequence: CDR1 LNHDA, CDR2 SQIVND (reference sequence). The CDR3 is 14 amino acids. V trimming: 7 bases; J trimming: 4 bases; junction bases outside the gene matches: 9.